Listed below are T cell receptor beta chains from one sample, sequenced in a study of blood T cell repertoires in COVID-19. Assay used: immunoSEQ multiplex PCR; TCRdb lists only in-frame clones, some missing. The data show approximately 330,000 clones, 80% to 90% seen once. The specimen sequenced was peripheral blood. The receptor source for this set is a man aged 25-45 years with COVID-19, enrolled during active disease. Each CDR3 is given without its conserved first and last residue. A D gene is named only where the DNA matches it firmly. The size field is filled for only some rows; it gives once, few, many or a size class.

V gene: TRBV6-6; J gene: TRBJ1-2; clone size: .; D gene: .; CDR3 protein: ASSYPESYGYT
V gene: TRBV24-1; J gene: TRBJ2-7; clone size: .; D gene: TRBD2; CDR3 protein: ATSDSWGGRDEQY
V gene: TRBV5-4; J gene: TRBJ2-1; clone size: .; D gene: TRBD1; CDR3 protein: ASSPGTGLGYNEQF
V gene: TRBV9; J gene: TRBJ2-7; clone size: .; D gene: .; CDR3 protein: ASSTRDTSSFSSYEQY
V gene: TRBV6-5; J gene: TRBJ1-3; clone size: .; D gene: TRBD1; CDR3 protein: ASSYQRGPGNTIY
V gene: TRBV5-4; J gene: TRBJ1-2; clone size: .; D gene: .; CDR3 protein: ASSLERGQGYT
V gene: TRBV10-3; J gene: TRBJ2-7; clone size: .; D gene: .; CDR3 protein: AISPRVLAYEQY
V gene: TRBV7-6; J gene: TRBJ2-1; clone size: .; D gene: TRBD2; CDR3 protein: ASSPTSGEIYNEQF
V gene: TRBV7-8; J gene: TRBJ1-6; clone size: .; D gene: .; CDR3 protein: ASSLGQGQNSPLH
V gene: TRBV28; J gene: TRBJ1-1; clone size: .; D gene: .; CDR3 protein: ASSFGWAGNTEAF
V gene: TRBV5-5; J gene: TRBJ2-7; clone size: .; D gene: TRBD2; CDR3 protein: ASSLLAGPTYEQY
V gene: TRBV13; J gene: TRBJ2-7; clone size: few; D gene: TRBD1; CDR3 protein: ASSLGQGFYEQY
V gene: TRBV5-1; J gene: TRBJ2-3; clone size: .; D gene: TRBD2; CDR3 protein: ASSLGGLAGETDTQY
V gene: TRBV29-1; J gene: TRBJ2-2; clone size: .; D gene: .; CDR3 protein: SVEGERAGELF
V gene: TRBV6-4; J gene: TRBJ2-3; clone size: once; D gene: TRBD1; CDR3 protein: ASSEFTGVGTDTQY
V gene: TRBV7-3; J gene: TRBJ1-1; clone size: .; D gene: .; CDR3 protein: ASSLTGGSNTEAF
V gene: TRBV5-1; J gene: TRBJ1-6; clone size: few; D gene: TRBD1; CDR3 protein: ASSAQGVNSPLH
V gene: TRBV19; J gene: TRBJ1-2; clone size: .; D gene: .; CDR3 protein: ASWTDHGYT
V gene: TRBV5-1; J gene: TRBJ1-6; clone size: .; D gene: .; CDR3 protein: ASSLGPRGGNSPLH